This T cell receptor (beta chain) was found in a study of beta chain features in type 1 diabetes. Overall study context: Healthy donors, compared against patients, showed similar age, gender and cell yields. General study results and limits: A moderate, significant TCRB CDR3 shortening appeared in type 1 diabetes across four CD4+ subsets. Naive, central memory and Treg TCRB repertoires seemed to resemble each other more closely in patients than they did in healthy donors.

A sort by CD45RO/CCR7/CD25/CD127/CD95/CD27 yielded CD4+ naive, central memory, regulatory and stem cell-like memory cells. This CDR3 has 11 amino acids. Trimming left V 6 bases short and J 5 bases short, with 4 bases between. The germline V gene has CDR1 SNHLY and CDR2 FYNNEI. The sequenced template was cDNA made from the entire isolated RNA. Data came from immunoSEQ multiplex PCR; TCRdb stores just in-frame clones and leaves some out. Of about 930,000 clones detected, roughly a sixth appear once; the ten largest clones hold 0.02% to 0.025%. The table lists this clone with many counts. The antigen is unknown. At the DNA level, this CDR3 is encoded by other sequences in the same sample as well.

The chain recombines TRBV2 with TRBJ2-2, with unresolved D. This clonotype was sampled from a woman between 18 and 29 years old in good health. What was sequenced was naive CD4+ T cells from blood. Here the CDR3 reads CASRGTGELFF. The CDR3 nucleotides are TGTGCCAGCAGGGGGACCGGGGAGCTGTTTTTT.